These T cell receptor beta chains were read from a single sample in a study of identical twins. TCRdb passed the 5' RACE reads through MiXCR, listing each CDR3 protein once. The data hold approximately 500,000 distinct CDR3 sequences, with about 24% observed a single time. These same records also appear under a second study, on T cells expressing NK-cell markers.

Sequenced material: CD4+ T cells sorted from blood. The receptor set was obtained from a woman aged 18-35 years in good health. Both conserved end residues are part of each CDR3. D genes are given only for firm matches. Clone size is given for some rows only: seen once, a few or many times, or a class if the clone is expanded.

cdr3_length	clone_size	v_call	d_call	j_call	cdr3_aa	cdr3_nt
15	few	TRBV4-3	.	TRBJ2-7	CASSQGTAFFNEQYF	TGCGCCAGCAGCCAAGGGACTGCATTTTTTAACGAGCAGTACTTC
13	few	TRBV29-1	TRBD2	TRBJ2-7	CSVAASGPYEQYF	TGCAGCGTTGCGGCTAGCGGCCCCTACGAGCAGTACTTC
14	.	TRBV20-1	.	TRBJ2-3	CSARPGHKTDTQYF	TGCAGTGCCCGCCCCGGTCATAAAACAGATACGCAGTATTTT
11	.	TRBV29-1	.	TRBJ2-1	CSVVPYNEQFF	TGCAGCGTTGTCCCCTACAATGAGCAGTTCTTC
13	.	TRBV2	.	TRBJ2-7	CASAELSSYEQYF	TGTGCCAGCGCGGAGCTGAGCTCCTACGAGCAGTACTTC
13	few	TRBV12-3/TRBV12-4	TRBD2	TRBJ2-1	CASFREAYNEQFF	TGTGCCAGCTTTCGGGAGGCTTACAATGAGCAGTTCTTC
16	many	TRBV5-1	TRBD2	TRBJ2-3	CASSRNRGGREDTQYF	TGCGCCAGCAGCAGGAATCGGGGGGGCCGGGAAGATACGCAGTATTTT
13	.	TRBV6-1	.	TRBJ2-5	CASYEGSRKTQYF	TGTGCCAGTTACGAAGGGAGTCGAAAGACCCAGTACTTC
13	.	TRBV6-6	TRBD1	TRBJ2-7	CASSWDSTYEQYF	TGTGCCAGCAGCTGGGACAGTACCTACGAGCAGTACTTC
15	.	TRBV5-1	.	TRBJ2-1	CASSPSGNSYNEEFF	TGCGCCAGCAGCCCCTCGGGGAACTCCTACAATGAGGAGTTCTTC